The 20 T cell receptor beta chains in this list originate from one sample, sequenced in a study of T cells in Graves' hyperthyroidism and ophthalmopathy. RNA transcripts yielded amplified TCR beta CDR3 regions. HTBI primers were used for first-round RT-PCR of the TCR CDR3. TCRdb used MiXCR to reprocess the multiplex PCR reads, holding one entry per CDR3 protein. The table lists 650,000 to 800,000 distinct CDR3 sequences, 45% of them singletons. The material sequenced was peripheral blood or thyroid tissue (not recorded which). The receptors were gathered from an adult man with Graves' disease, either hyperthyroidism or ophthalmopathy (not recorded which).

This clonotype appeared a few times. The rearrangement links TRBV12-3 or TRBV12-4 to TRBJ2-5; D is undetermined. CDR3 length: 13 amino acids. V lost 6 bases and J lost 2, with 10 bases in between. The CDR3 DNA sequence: TGTGCCAGCAGGGTGGGATCTCAAGAGACCCAGTACTTC. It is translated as CASRVGSQETQYF.

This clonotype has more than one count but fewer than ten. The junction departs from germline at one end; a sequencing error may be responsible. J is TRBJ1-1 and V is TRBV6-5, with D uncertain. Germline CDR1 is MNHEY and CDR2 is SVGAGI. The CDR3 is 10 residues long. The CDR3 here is CASRNGQEQF. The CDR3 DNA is TGTGCCAGCAGGAACGGCCAGGAGCAATTT.

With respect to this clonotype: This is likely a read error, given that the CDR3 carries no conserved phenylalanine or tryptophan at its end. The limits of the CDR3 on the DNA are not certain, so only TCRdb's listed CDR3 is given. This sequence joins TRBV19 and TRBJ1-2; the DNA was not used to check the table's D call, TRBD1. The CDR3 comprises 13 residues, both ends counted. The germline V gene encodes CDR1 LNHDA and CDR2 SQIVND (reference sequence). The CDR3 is CASTPGQSYGYIL.

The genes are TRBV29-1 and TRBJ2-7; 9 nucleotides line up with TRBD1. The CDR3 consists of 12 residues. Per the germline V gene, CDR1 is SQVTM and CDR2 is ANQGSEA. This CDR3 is CRDGTGPREQYF. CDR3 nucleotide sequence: TGCAGAGACGGGACAGGGCCTCGCGAGCAGTACTTC.

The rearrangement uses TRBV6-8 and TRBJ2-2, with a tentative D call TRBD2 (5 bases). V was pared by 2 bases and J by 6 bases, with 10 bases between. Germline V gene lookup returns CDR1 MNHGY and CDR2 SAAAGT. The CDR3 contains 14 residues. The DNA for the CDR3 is TGTGCCAGCAGTTACACTAGTGTTGCCGGGGAGCTGTTTTTT. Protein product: CASSYTSVAGELFF.

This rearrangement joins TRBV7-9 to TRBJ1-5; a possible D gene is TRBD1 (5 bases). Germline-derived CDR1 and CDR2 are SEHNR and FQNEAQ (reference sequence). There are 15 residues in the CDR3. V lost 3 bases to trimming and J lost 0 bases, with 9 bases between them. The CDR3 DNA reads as TGTGCCAGCAGCTTTTGGGGGGTTAGCAATCAGCCCCAGCATTTT. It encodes CASSFWGVSNQPQHF. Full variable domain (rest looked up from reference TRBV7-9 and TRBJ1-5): DTGVSQNPRHKITKRGQNVTFRCDPISEHNRLYWYRQTLGQGPEFLTYFQNEAQLEKSRLLSDRFSAERPKGSFSTLEIQRTEQGDSAMYLCASSFWGVSNQPQHFGDGTRLSIL.

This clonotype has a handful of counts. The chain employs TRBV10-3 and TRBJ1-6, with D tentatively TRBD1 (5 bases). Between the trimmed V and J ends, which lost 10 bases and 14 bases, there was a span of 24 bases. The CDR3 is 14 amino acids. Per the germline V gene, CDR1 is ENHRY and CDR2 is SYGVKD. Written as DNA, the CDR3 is TGTGCCAGCAGCCCAGGAGGGGCCGTTAGGGCCCTCCACTTT. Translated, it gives CASSPGGAVRALHF.

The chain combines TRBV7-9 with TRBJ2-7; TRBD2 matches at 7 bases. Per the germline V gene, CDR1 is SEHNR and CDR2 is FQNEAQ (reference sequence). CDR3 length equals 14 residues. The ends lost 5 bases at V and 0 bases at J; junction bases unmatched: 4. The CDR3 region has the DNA TGTGCCAGCAGCCCGCGGGAGAGCTCCTACGAGCAGTACTTC. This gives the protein CASSPRESSYEQYF.

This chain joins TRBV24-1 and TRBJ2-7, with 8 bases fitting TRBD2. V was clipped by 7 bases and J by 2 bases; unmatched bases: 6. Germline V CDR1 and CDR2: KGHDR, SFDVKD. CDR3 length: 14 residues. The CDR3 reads CATSERESPYEQYF. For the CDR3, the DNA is TGTGCCACCAGCGAGCGGGAGTCCCCCTACGAGCAGTACTTC.

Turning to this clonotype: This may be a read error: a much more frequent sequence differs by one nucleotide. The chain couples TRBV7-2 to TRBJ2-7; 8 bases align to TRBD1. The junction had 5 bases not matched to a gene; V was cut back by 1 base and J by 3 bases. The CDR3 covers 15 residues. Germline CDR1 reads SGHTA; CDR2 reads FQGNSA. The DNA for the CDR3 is TGTGCCAGCAGCTTAGATAGGGGACAGGTCTACGAGCAGTACTTC. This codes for CASSLDRGQVYEQYF.

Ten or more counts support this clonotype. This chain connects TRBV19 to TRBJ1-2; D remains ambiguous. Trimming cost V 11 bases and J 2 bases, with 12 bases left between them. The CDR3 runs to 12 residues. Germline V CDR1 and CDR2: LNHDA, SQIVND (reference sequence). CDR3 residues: CAVQGPNYGYTF. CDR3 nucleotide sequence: TGTGCCGTCCAAGGACCGAACTATGGCTACACCTTC.

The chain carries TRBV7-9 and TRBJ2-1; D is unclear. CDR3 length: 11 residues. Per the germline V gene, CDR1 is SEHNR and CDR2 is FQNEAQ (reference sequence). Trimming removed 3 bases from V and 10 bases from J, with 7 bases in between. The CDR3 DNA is TGTGCCAGCAGCTTCGGATGGGAGCAGTTCTTC. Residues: CASSFGWEQFF.

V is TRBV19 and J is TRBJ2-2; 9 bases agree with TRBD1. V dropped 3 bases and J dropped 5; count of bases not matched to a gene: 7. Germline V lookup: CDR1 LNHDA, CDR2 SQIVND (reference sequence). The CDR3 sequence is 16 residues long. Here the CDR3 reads CASSMLTGGATGELFF. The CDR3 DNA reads TGTGCCAGTAGTATGTTGACAGGGGGAGCGACCGGGGAGCTGTTTTTT.

CDR3 bases: TGTGCCAGCGCGTCGGGTAGCTCCTATAATTCACCCCTCCACTTT. Translation: CASASGSSYNSPLHF. This chain connects TRBV9 to TRBJ1-6; D gene ambiguous. The CDR3 covers 15 residues. Germline V gene lookup returns CDR1 SGDLS and CDR2 YYNGEE. V was clipped by 7 bases and J by 0 bases, with 11 bases between them.

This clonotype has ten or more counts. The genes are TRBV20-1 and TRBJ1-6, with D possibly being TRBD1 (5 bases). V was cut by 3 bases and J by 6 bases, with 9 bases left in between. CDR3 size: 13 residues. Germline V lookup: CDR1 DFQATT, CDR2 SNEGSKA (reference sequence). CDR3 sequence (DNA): TGCAGTGCTAGGGGGGACCTTAATTCACCCCTCCACTTT. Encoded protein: CSARGDLNSPLHF.

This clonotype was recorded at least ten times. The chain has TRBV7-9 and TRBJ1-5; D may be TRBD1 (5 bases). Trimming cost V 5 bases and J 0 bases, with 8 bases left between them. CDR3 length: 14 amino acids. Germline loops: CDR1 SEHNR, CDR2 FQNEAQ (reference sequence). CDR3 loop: CASSVDSSNQPQHF. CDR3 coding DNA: TGTGCCAGCAGCGTCGACAGTAGCAATCAGCCCCAGCATTTT.

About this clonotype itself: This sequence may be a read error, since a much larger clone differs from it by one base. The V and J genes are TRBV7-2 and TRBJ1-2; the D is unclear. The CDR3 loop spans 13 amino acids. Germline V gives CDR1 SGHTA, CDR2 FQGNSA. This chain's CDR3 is CACSLPSKSSYTF. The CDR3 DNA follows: TGTGCCTGCAGCTTGCCCAGCAAGTCAAGCTACACCTTC. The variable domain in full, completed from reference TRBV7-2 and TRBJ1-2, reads GAGVSQSPSNKVTEKGKDVELRCDPISGHTALYWYRQSLGQGLEFLIYFQGNSAPDKSGLPSDRFSAERTGGSVSTLTIQRTQQEDSAVYLCACSLPSKSSYTFGSGTRLTVV.

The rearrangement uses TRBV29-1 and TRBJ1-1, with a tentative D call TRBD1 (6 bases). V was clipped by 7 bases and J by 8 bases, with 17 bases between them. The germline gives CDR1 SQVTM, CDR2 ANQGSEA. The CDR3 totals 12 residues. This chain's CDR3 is CSGLSQGTEAFF. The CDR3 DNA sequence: TGCAGCGGTTTGTCTCAAGGGACAGAAGCTTTCTTT.

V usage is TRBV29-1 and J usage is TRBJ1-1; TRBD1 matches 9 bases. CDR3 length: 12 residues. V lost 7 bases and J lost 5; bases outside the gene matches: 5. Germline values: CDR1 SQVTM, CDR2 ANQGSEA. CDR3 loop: CSGGQGMTEAFF. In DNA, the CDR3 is TGCAGCGGCGGACAGGGGATGACTGAAGCTTTCTTT. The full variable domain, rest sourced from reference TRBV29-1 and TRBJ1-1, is SAVISQKPSRDICQRGTSLTIQCQVDSQVTMMFWYRQQPGQSLTLIATANQGSEATYESGFVIDKFPISRPNLTFSTLTVSNMSPEDSSIYLCSGGQGMTEAFFGQGTRLTVV.

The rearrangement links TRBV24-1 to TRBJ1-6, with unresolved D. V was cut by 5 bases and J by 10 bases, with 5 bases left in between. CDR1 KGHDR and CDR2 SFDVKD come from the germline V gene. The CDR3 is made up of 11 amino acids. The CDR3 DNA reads TGTGCCACCAGTGCGGCATCACCCCTCCACTTT. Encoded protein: CATSAASPLHF.